This T cell receptor (beta chain) came from a study of vaccination and CD4 T cells after COVID-19. Treatment: roughly 11-day PBMC culture with coronavirus spike peptide pools or control peptides (ViraFEST assay). A few counts support this clonotype. Its antigen is unidentified. The Oncomine TCR Beta short-read assay was applied to DNA of cultured CD4+ T cells. TCRdb called the PCR reads again in MiXCR, with one record for every CDR3 protein. The sample yields around 26,000 distinct CDR3 sequences, over 55% seen once. Germline assignment: CDR1 MNHEY and CDR2 SVGAGI. The CDR3 extends over 19 amino acids. Trimming removed 0 bases from V and 8 bases from J; junction bases left unmatched: 16.

The receptor was isolated from a human donor who received a COVID-19 vaccine. The chain combines TRBV6-5 with TRBJ1-6, with 7 bases identical to TRBD1. The sequenced sample was CD4+ T cells from blood, cultured in vitro, obtained after SARS-CoV-2 vaccination. As DNA, the CDR3 is TGTGCCAGCAGTTACTCTTTTGGCAGAACAGGGGTTTTCGATTCACCCCTCCACTTT. Translation gives CASSYSFGRTGVFDSPLHF.